The rows below give T cell receptor beta chains drawn from one sample of a study of patients and donors after allogeneic stem cell transplantation. TCRdb reprocessed the RT-PCR reads with MiXCR, giving one entry per CDR3 protein. The sample carries approximately 220,000 distinct CDR3 sequences, roughly two fifths recorded once. Sample: blood, either unsorted or a sorted T cell fraction (not recorded which). These receptors came from a human donor who was either an allogeneic HSCT recipient or a stem cell or donor lymphocyte infusion donor (not recorded which). It is not recorded whose cells these are; they may come from a transplant donor. Both conserved end residues are part of each CDR3. A D gene is named only where the DNA matches it firmly. The size field is filled for only some rows; it gives once, few, many or a size class.

clone size,J gene,V gene,D gene,CDR3 DNA,CDR3 protein
many,TRBJ1-1,TRBV20-1,TRBD1,TGCAGTGCTGGGTTGACAGGGGGCCATACTGAAGCTTTCTTT,CSAGLTGGHTEAFF
many,TRBJ2-3,TRBV27,-,TGTGCCAGCAGTCCAAAATGGAGCACAGATACGCAGTATTTT,CASSPKWSTDTQYF
-,TRBJ1-5,TRBV7-2,-,TGTGCCAGCAGCCCGGAGATCAATCAGCCCCAGCATTTT,CASSPEINQPQHF
-,TRBJ1-5,TRBV18,TRBD1,TGTGCCAGCTCGTCTATTCACAGGGGGGACGGACAGCCCCAGCATTTT,CASSSIHRGDGQPQHF
many,TRBJ1-2,TRBV12-3/TRBV12-4,-,TGTGCCAGCAGTTTAATTCGGACTGCCTATGGCTACACCTTC,CASSLIRTAYGYTF
few,TRBJ2-5,TRBV28,-,TGTGCCAGCAGTAACTCCGGGACATCTGAAGAGACCCAGTACTTC,CASSNSGTSEETQYF
-,TRBJ2-1,TRBV5-1,-,TGCGCCAGCAGCTTGGATGGACAGCTCTACAATGAGCAGTTCTTC,CASSLDGQLYNEQFF
few,TRBJ1-1,TRBV11-2,-,TGTGCCAGCAGCATCAACAGGGAAACTGAAGCTTTCTTT,CASSINRETEAFF
-,TRBJ2-5,TRBV15,TRBD1,TGTGCCACCAGCACTGGGGACAGCCTGTACCAAGAGACCCAGTACTTC,CATSTGDSLYQETQYF
-,TRBJ1-2,TRBV29-1,-,TGCAGCGTTGTGCCTCGGGCAGCTAACTATGGCTACACCTTC,CSVVPRAANYGYTF
-,TRBJ2-2,TRBV6-5,-,TGTGCCAGCAGTCCCGACAGATCGAACACCGGGGAGCTGTTTTTT,CASSPDRSNTGELFF
-,TRBJ2-2,TRBV7-6,-,TGTGCCATTTTGACGGAAGATTGGGAGCTGTTTTTT,CAILTEDWELFF
few,TRBJ1-2,TRBV5-1,-,TGCGCCAGCAGCGCGGTTCCGATCTATGGCTACACCTTC,CASSAVPIYGYTF
few,TRBJ2-7,TRBV20-1,-,TGCAGTGCTAGGGCCTACGAGCAGTACTTC,CSARAYEQYF
few,TRBJ1-2,TRBV20-1,-,TGCAGTGCTAGAGATCAAACGGGGCATGGCTACACCTTC,CSARDQTGHGYTF
few,TRBJ2-5,TRBV24-1,-,TGTGCCACCAGTGATCCCCGCAGAAGGGGCCTTGAGACCCAGTACTTC,CATSDPRRRGLETQYF
few,TRBJ1-2,TRBV12-3/TRBV12-4,TRBD1,TGTGCCAGCAGGGTACAGGGGGCAGTCGGCGGCTACACCTTC,CASRVQGAVGGYTF
-,TRBJ1-1,TRBV20-1,TRBD1,TGCACTAGACAGGGTTTATCGGACACTGAAGCTTTCTTT,CTRQGLSDTEAFF
few,TRBJ1-1,TRBV12-3/TRBV12-4,-,TGTGCCAGCAGCTCTCCGGGTACTGAAGCTTTCTTT,CASSSPGTEAFF
few,TRBJ2-7,TRBV28,TRBD2,TGTGCCAGCAGTTTAGCGGGGGAGTACGAGCAGTACTTC,CASSLAGEYEQYF
-,TRBJ1-5,TRBV20-1,TRBD1,TGCAGTGTAGGACAGGGGGGAAGACAGCCCCAGCATTTT,CSVGQGGRQPQHF
many,TRBJ1-6,TRBV4-1,-,TGCGCCAGCAGCCAAGGGACTATCCCCCGACCCCTCCACTTT,CASSQGTIPRPLHF
few,TRBJ2-3,TRBV11-2,-,TGTGCCAGCAGCTTAGGGGCTACTAGCTCCCTTGGAGATACGCAGTATTTT,CASSLGATSSLGDTQYF
-,TRBJ2-7,TRBV5-5,-,TGTGCCAGCAGCTTGATCCCGGAATCCTACGAGCAGTACTTC,CASSLIPESYEQYF
many,TRBJ1-6,TRBV6-5,-,TGTGCCAGCAGTTCTCTCGGGACAAAAAATTCACCCCTCCACTTT,CASSSLGTKNSPLHF
-,TRBJ2-1,TRBV6-5,TRBD1,TGTGCCAGCAGCAGGGGGCCCGGCAATGAGCAGTTCTTC,CASSRGPGNEQFF
-,TRBJ2-2,TRBV28,-,TGTGCCAGCCGGCGGGACAGCTTTCCGAACACCGGGGAGCTGTTTTTT,CASRRDSFPNTGELFF
-,TRBJ1-3,TRBV4-3,TRBD1,TGCGCCAGCAGCCAAGATATGGCCTGGCAGGGGGCAGGAAACACCATATATTTT,CASSQDMAWQGAGNTIYF
few,TRBJ2-3,TRBV7-6,-,TGTGCCAGCAGCTTAGTGACCAGTCGATCCGATACGCAGTATTTT,CASSLVTSRSDTQYF
few,TRBJ1-2,TRBV12-3/TRBV12-4,-,TGTGCCAGCAGTTTAGCTGCGGACTATGGCTACACCTTC,CASSLAADYGYTF
few,TRBJ2-6,TRBV20-1,-,TGCAGTGCTACAGGTTACCGCTCTGGGGCCAACGTCCTGACTTTC,CSATGYRSGANVLTF
-,TRBJ1-1,TRBV12-3/TRBV12-4,TRBD1,TGTGCCACCAAGGTGAGGGGGCCCACTGAAGCTTTCTTT,CATKVRGPTEAFF
-,TRBJ1-6,TRBV5-1,-,TGCGCCAGCAGCGTAGGACAGTACTCCTATAATTCACCCCTCCACTTT,CASSVGQYSYNSPLHF
-,TRBJ1-2,TRBV2,-,TGTGCCAGCAGGGGCCGAGGGGCCAACTATGGCTACACCTTC,CASRGRGANYGYTF
-,TRBJ1-2,TRBV3-1,-,TGTGCCAGCAGCCAAGATATAAGGGTACTCTATGGCTACACCTTC,CASSQDIRVLYGYTF
-,TRBJ1-2,TRBV5-1,-,TGCGCCAGCAGCTTGGTCAGTGAATATGGCTACACCTTC,CASSLVSEYGYTF
-,TRBJ2-5,TRBV5-1,-,TGCGCCAGCAGCTTGGCGGCAAGAGGACAAGAGACCCAGTACTTC,CASSLAARGQETQYF
-,TRBJ2-2,TRBV7-2,-,TGTGCCAGCAGGGAGGGACGGGACACCGGGGAGCTGTTTTTT,CASREGRDTGELFF
-,TRBJ1-1,TRBV10-2,-,TGCGCCACGCGAACGGGGCAAGACACTGAAGCTTTCTTT,CATRTGQDTEAFF
-,TRBJ2-5,TRBV12-3/TRBV12-4,-,TGTGCCAGCAGGCTGATTGGAGAGACCCAGTACTTC,CASRLIGETQYF
-,TRBJ1-1,TRBV2,-,TGTGCCAGCAGTGAAGCTCGGGGGACTGAAGCTTTCTTT,CASSEARGTEAFF
-,TRBJ2-5,TRBV6-2/TRBV6-3,-,TGTGCCAGCAGTTACTCGTCCGAGGGCCCCCAAGAGACCCAGTACTTC,CASSYSSEGPQETQYF
-,TRBJ1-4,TRBV28,-,TGTGCCAGCAGTTTGATCTATGAAAAACTGTTTTTT,CASSLIYEKLFF
-,TRBJ2-5,TRBV12-3/TRBV12-4,TRBD1,TGTGCCAGCAGTTCTGACAGGGACCTGGAGACCCAGTACTTC,CASSSDRDLETQYF
once,TRBJ1-5,TRBV30,-,TGTGCCTGGAGTGTATCCTTGGGGGCCTCGTCACCCCAGCATTTT,CAWSVSLGASSPQHF
-,TRBJ1-4,TRBV5-6,-,TGTGCCAGCAGCTTTAGTGGACAGCCTAATGAAAAACTGTTTTTT,CASSFSGQPNEKLFF
-,TRBJ2-3,TRBV5-1,-,TGCGCCAGCAGCTTATGGGGGGAGTCAGATACGCAGTATTTT,CASSLWGESDTQYF
few,TRBJ2-1,TRBV20-1,-,TGCAGTGCTCGGGACGGTTTCTCCTACAATGAGCAGTTCTTC,CSARDGFSYNEQFF
-,TRBJ1-5,TRBV12-3/TRBV12-4,-,TGTGCCAGCAGTGTACAAACTAGCAATCAGCCCCAGCATTTT,CASSVQTSNQPQHF
few,TRBJ1-5,TRBV20-1,-,TGCAGTGCTAGAGGCGGGACTTTCGAGGGCAATCAGCCCCAGCATTTT,CSARGGTFEGNQPQHF
few,TRBJ1-5,TRBV4-1,TRBD1,TGCGCCAGCAGCCAAGTCCCTCAGGGGGCAAGCAATCAGCCCCAGCATTTT,CASSQVPQGASNQPQHF
-,TRBJ1-1,TRBV7-2,-,TGTGCCAGCAGCTTAGTCGGCCCTCCGAACACTGAAGCTTTCTTT,CASSLVGPPNTEAFF
-,TRBJ2-5,TRBV9,-,TGTGCCAGCAGCGTAGCCGGGGGCCTAAAAGAGACCCAGTACTTC,CASSVAGGLKETQYF
-,TRBJ1-6,TRBV7-8,-,TGTGCCAGCAGCTTAGACGTTCGGAATTCACCCCTCCACTTT,CASSLDVRNSPLHF
-,TRBJ2-5,TRBV9,TRBD1,TGTGCCAGCAGCGTAGGGGACAGAGGAGAGACCCAGTACTTC,CASSVGDRGETQYF
few,TRBJ1-1,TRBV5-8,-,TGTGCCAGCGACAGAAGTTTCTGGGGCACTGAAGCTTTCTTT,CASDRSFWGTEAFF